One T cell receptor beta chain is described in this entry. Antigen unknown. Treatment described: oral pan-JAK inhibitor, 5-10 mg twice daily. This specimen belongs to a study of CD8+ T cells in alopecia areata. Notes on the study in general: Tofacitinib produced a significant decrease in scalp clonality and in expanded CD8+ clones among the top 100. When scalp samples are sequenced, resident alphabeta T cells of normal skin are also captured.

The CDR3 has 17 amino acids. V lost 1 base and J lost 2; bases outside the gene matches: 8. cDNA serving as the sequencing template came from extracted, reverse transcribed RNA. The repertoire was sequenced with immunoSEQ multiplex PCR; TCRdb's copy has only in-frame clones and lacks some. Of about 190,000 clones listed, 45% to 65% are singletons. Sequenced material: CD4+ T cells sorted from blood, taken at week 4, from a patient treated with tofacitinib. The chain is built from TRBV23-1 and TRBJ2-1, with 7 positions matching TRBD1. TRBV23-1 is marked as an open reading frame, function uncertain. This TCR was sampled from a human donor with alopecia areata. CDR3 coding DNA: TGCGCCAGCAGTCAATTTAATGGGCAGGGGGCCTACAATGAGCAGTTCTTC. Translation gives CASSQFNGQGAYNEQFF.